This TCR beta chain appears in the sequencing data of a study of blood T cells in healthy people across ages. Regarding the study as a whole: No conclusive comparison of naive versus antigen-experienced cells was possible with unsorted PBMCs.

Then a second PCR, running about 6 to 12 cycles, was carried out with a sample-barcoded 5' primer and a J-beta primer mix. TCRdb used MiXCR to reprocess the 5' RACE reads, holding one entry per CDR3 protein. The repertoire consists of around 900,000 distinct CDR3 sequences, with 29% occurring once and the leading ten covering 17%. Trimming cost V 5 bases and J 5 bases; bases outside gene matches: 8. The CDR3 length is 14 residues. Per the germline V gene, CDR1 is LGHNA and CDR2 is YSLEER. This clonotype showed up just a few times. Antigen specificity is unknown. The chain couples TRBV4-3 to TRBJ1-1; 7 nucleotides line up with TRBD1. This sequence originates from a woman of 80 years or more in good health. Specimen: blood. The CDR3 sequence is CASSYNRGTTEAFF. DNA of the CDR3: TGCGCCAGCAGCTACAACAGGGGTACTACTGAAGCTTTCTTT.